These 15 T cell receptor beta chains share one sample of origin, sequenced in a study of cytomegalovirus exposure and HLA in healthy donors. The PCR contained 60 Vbeta and 13 Jbeta primers. Profiled with immunoSEQ multiplex PCR; TCRdb holds only in-frame clones, not every one. This table has tens of thousands of clones, roughly two thirds appearing once. The sequencing sample was made of PBMCs. The receptor set was obtained from a woman in her forties or fifties in good health and CMV-seronegative.

Only a few counts were recorded for this clone. The rearrangement links TRBV28 to TRBJ2-1; 8 nucleotides agree with TRBD2. CDR3 length equals 13 residues. The germline gives CDR1 MDHEN, CDR2 SYDVKM. Germline trimming cut 6 bases from V and 7 bases from J; bases unmatched to any gene: 5. In DNA form, the CDR3 reads TGTGCCAGCAGCCCCAGCGGGAGAAATGAGCAGTTCTTC. This sequence encodes CASSPSGRNEQFF.

The rearrangement joins TRBV5-1 to TRBJ2-7; D is possibly TRBD1 (6 bases). Trimming took 3 bases from V and 9 from J, leaving 19 bases between them. Germline values: CDR1 SGHRS, CDR2 YFSETQ. The length of the CDR3 is 14 residues. The CDR3 is CASSSNDRRLGQYF. In DNA, the CDR3 is TGCGCCAGCAGCTCAAACGACAGGCGCTTGGGGCAGTACTTC.

The sample holds one count of this clone. The V and J genes are TRBV4-1 and TRBJ2-1, with a weak D call TRBD1 (6 bases). The CDR3 covers 15 residues. V was clipped by 5 bases and J by 0 bases, with 11 bases between them. CDR1 is MGHRA and CDR2 is YSYEKL in the germline V gene. CDR3 sequence (DNA): TGCGCCAGCAGCGCACAGGGCCCCTCCTACAATGAGCAGTTCTTC. Its protein product is CASSAQGPSYNEQFF.

This clone was found a few times. The V call is TRBV7-2, the J call TRBJ2-7; 7 bases agree with TRBD1. This CDR3 has 15 amino acids. The germline CDR1 and CDR2 sequences are SGHTA and FQGNSA. After removal of 5 bases from V and 2 bases from J, the junction contained 9 bases not matched to a gene. The CDR3 spells CASSPQQGPAYEQYF. DNA of the CDR3: TGTGCCAGCAGCCCACAACAGGGGCCGGCCTACGAGCAGTACTTC.

This clone was seen a few times. The rearrangement links TRBV20-1 to TRBJ2-1; 7 positions agree with TRBD2. The germline gives CDR1 DFQATT, CDR2 SNEGSKA (reference sequence). The CDR3 length is 11 residues. After removal of 6 bases from V and 5 bases from J, the junction contained 1 base not matched to a gene. The chain's CDR3 is CSASGDNEQFF. The CDR3 DNA follows: TGCAGTGCCAGCGGGGACAATGAGCAGTTCTTC.

V usage is TRBV5-1 and J usage is TRBJ2-3; unclear D gene. Between the trimmed V and J ends, which lost 1 base and 1 base, there was a span of 7 bases. The CDR3 runs 14 residues. Per the germline V gene, CDR1 is SGHRS and CDR2 is YFSETQ. In DNA, the CDR3 is TGCGCCAGCAGCTTGCCAGGTGGCACAGATACGCAGTATTTT. It is translated as CASSLPGGTDTQYF. Supplemented by reference TRBV5-1 and TRBJ2-3, the full variable domain reads KAGVTQTPRYLIKTRGQQVTLSCSPISGHRSVSWYQQTPGQGLQFLFEYFSETQRNKGNFPGRFSGRQFSNSRSEMNVSTLELGDSALYLCASSLPGGTDTQYFGPGTRLTVL.

The rearrangement links TRBV29-1 to TRBJ2-2; 7 nucleotides align to TRBD2. V trimming: 7 bases; J trimming: 9 bases; junction bases outside the gene matches: 11. CDR3 length: 13 amino acids. Germline assignment: CDR1 SQVTM and CDR2 ANQGSEA. CDR3 sequence (DNA): TGCAGCGGGGGACCGGGACTAAGAAGGGAGCTGTTTTTT. Translating gives CSGGPGLRRELFF.

V gene TRBV6-4 combines with J gene TRBJ2-7; weak D call: TRBD2 (6 bases). CDR1 is MRHNA and CDR2 is SNTAGT in the germline V gene. The CDR3 runs 14 residues. Trimming took off 8 bases at V and 0 bases at J, with 14 bases between the two ends. CDR3 protein: CASRRDSHSYEQYF. The CDR3 nucleotides are TGTGCCAGCCGTCGGGACTCCCACTCCTACGAGCAGTACTTC.

The V call is TRBV7-9, the J call TRBJ1-2, with D tentatively TRBD1 (5 bases). The V gene's germline CDR1 is SEHNR and CDR2 FQNEAQ (reference sequence). This CDR3 region has 14 residues. Trimming stripped 3 bases from V and 5 bases from J, with 13 bases between. CDR3 in amino acids: CASSLGGIEYGYTF. The CDR3 DNA sequence: TGTGCCAGCAGCTTGGGGGGTATTGAATATGGCTACACCTTC.

This clone was recorded a few times. This chain connects TRBV4-1 to TRBJ2-3; TRBD2 matches at 8 bases. This CDR3 region has 21 residues. Germline trimming cut 1 base from V and 0 bases from J; bases unmatched to any gene: 18. The germline V gene has CDR1 MGHRA and CDR2 YSYEKL. As DNA, the CDR3 is TGCGCCAGCAGCCAAGCTCCGTGGTGGGGACTAGTGGGATTGAGCACAGATACGCAGTATTTT. Translation: CASSQAPWWGLVGLSTDTQYF.

V is TRBV29-1 and J is TRBJ2-5, with 7 bases identical to TRBD2. CDR3 size: 13 residues. From germline, CDR1 is SQVTM and CDR2 ANQGSEA. V was clipped by 7 bases and J by 5 bases; unmatched bases: 10. The CDR3 coding sequence is TGCAGCGGTTGGGACCCCGGGGGGGAGACCCAGTACTTC. Translation gives CSGWDPGGETQYF. The full variable domain, in which reference TRBV29-1 and TRBJ2-5 provide the parts outside the CDR3, is SAVISQKPSRDICQRGTSLTIQCQVDSQVTMMFWYRQQPGQSLTLIATANQGSEATYESGFVIDKFPISRPNLTFSTLTVSNMSPEDSSIYLCSGWDPGGETQYFGPGTRLLVL.

The V call is TRBV4-1, the J call TRBJ2-6, with D perhaps matching TRBD2 (6 bases). The CDR3 has 18 amino acids. CDR1 and CDR2 from the germline V gene are MGHRA and YSYEKL. Trimming took 4 bases from V and 1 from J, leaving 17 bases between them. In DNA form, the CDR3 reads TGCGCCAGCAGCCTGGGAGGTAGGGGCAGGTCTGGGGCCAACGTCCTGACTTTC. It specifies CASSLGGRGRSGANVLTF.

CDR3 residues: CASSLGQGELGYTF. CDR3 bases: TGTGCCAGCAGCTTGGGACAGGGTGAACTCGGCTACACCTTC. The rearrangement uses TRBV5-8 and TRBJ1-2; 7 bases fit TRBD1. This CDR3 spans 14 amino acids. Germline V lookup: CDR1 SGHTS, CDR2 YDEGEE. The V and J ends lost 0 bases and 8 bases, in that order; junction bases with no gene match: 7.

This rearrangement joins TRBV6-6 to TRBJ1-1; 7 bases agree with TRBD1. The V segment lost 5 bases and the J segment 1 base; nucleotides outside the gene matches: 4. Germline V CDR1 and CDR2: MNHNY, SVGAGI (reference sequence). The CDR3 length is 14 residues. The DNA of the CDR3 is TGTGCCAGCAGTCGTGCAGGGGGGAACACTGAAGCTTTCTTT. Translating it yields CASSRAGGNTEAFF.

The gene calls are TRBV5-1 and TRBJ1-1; TRBD1 might be the D (5 bases). Germline CDR1 SGHRS, CDR2 YFSETQ. The CDR3 spans 14 residues. V shed 2 bases and J shed 7 bases, with 15 bases lying between them. Written as DNA, the CDR3 is TGCGCCAGCAGCTTCGTCACAGGCTCGCTTGAAGCTTTCTTT. Its translation is CASSFVTGSLEAFF. Looking up the rest from reference TRBV5-1 and TRBJ1-1 gives the full variable domain: KAGVTQTPRYLIKTRGQQVTLSCSPISGHRSVSWYQQTPGQGLQFLFEYFSETQRNKGNFPGRFSGRQFSNSRSEMNVSTLELGDSALYLCASSFVTGSLEAFFGQGTRLTVV.